Sequencing of this T cell receptor (beta chain) was carried out in a study of spatial heterogeneity in lung cancer. This CDR3 region has 12 residues. Germline CDR1 DFQATT, CDR2 SNEGSKA (reference sequence). Trimming removed 4 bases from V and 7 bases from J, with 14 bases in between. The time point here: sample taken at primary tumor resection. Tumor, nontumor lung or frozen PBMC supplied whole RNA, sequenced without sorting. Using its own MiXCR run on the 5' RACE reads, TCRdb lists one record per CDR3 protein. In the table there are about 16,000 distinct CDR3 sequences, around 8% of which are singletons. This clonotype was recorded at least ten times.

The gene calls are TRBV20-1 and TRBJ2-7; D unclear. This receptor was taken from a female donor with early-stage non-small cell lung cancer. The sample here was PBMCs, taken at surgery. CDR3 sequence reads: CSATRAPREQYF. The CDR3 bases are TGCAGTGCTACGAGAGCCCCTAGGGAGCAGTACTTC.